This TCR beta chain was captured by sequencing in a study of OX40 agonist ivuxolimab in advanced cancers. Study observations and caveats: Relative to CD4+, CD8+ T cells held more expanded clones on average.

V dropped 0 bases and J dropped 1 base, with 11 bases sitting between them. The length of the CDR3 is 16 residues. Germline loops: CDR1 MGHRA, CDR2 YSYEKL. Details on this clone: Its target is unknown. In the same sample, other DNA sequences code for this CDR3.

Libraries were prepared by immunoSEQ multiplex PCR; TCRdb keeps only in-frame clonotypes and omits some of them. Among tens of thousands of clones, about 92% were seen once, and the ten largest hold about 0.2%. The sample consisted of CD4+ or CD8+ T cells sorted from blood, taken in a trial of the OX40 agonist ivuxolimab. This receptor was taken from an adult with an advanced solid tumor such as melanoma, head and neck, liver or kidney cancer. J is TRBJ2-3 and V is TRBV4-1; TRBD1 or TRBD2 may be the D gene (5 bases each). The CDR3 bases are TGCGCCAGCAGCCAAGAGGGGACGCGCGGCACAGATACGCAGTATTTT. Its protein is CASSQEGTRGTDTQYF.